This T cell receptor (beta chain) stems from a study of T cell changes during pregnancy in multiple sclerosis. Measured with immunoSEQ multiplex PCR; TCRdb has only the in-frame clones, and not every one. The sample has 35,000 to 55,000 clones, 93% seen once. V was pared by 0 bases and J by 0 bases, with 5 bases of the junction left unmatched. The CDR3 covers 17 residues. The germline V gene has CDR1 SGHNT and CDR2 YYREEE (reference sequence). This sequence originates from a female donor with multiple sclerosis, enrolled in a pregnancy study. Sequenced here: CD8+ T cells from peripheral blood mononuclear cells, sampled after pregnancy. This rearrangement joins TRBV5-4 to TRBJ2-3, with 9 bases lining up with TRBD2. The CDR3 coding sequence is TGTGCCAGCAGCTTGGATCCCCTAGCGGGGAGCACAGATACGCAGTATTTT. Residues: CASSLDPLAGSTDTQYF.